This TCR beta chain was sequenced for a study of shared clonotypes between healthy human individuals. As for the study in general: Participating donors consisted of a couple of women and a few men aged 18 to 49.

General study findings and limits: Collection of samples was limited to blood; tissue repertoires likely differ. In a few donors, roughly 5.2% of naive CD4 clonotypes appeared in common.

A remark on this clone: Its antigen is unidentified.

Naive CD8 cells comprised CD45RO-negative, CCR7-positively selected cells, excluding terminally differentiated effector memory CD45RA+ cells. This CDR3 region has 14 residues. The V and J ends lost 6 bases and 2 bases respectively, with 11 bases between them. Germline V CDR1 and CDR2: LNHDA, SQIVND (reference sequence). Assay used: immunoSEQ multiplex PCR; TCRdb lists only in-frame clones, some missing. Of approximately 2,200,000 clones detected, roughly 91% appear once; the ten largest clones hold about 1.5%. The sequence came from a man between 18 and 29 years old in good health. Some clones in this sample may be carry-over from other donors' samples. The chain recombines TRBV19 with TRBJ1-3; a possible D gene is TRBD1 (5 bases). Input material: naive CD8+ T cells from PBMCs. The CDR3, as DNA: TGTGCCAGTAGCGACGTGGGGGCTGGAAACACCATATATTTT. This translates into CASSDVGAGNTIYF. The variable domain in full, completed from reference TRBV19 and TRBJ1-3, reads DGGITQSPKYLFRKEGQNVTLSCEQNLNHDAMYWYRQDPGQGLRLIYYSQIVNDFQKGDIAEGYSVSREKKESFPLTVTSAQKNPTAFYLCASSDVGAGNTIYFGEGSWLTVV.